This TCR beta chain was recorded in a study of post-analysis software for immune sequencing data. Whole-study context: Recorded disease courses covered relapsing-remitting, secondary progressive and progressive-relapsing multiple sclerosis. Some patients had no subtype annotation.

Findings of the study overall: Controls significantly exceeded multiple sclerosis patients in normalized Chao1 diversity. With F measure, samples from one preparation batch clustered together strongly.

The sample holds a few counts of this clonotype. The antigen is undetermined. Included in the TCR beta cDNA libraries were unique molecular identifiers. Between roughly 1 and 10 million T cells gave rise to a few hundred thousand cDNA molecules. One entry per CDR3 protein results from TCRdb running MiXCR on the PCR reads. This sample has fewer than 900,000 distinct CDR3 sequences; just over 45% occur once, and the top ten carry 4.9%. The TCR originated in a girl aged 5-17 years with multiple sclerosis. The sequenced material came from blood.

As DNA, the CDR3 is TGTGCCAGCAGCCGCCAACTAGGCTCGGAGACCCAGTACTTC. It encodes CASSRQLGSETQYF. This sequence joins TRBV7-6 and TRBJ2-5; D perhaps matches TRBD2 (5 bases). The CDR3 contains 14 residues. Germline V lookup: CDR1 SGHVS, CDR2 FNYEAQ. The V gene lost 5 bases and the J gene lost 5 bases, with 15 bases spanning the gap. The full variable domain, rest sourced from reference TRBV7-6 and TRBJ2-5, is GAGVSQSPRYKVTKRGQDVALRCDPISGHVSLYWYRQALGQGPEFLTYFNYEAQQDKSGLPNDRFSAERPEGSISTLTIQRTEQRDSAMYRCASSRQLGSETQYFGPGTRLLVL.